This T cell receptor beta chain was captured in a study of molecular identifiers for immune sequencing clone quantification. With respect to this clonotype: The antigen remains unidentified.

Notes on the study in general: Clones above 20 RNA copies contained over 98% of effector molecules but under 1% of naive ones. Spiked Jurkat TCR RNA from one cell was reportedly detectable among fewer than 1.3 million naive cells.

As previously described, bulk TCR libraries were made using listed TCR primers. One entry per CDR3 protein results from TCRdb running MiXCR on the PCR reads. The sample has roughly 65,000 distinct CDR3 sequences, over 15% seen once. Per germline, CDR1 SGDLS and CDR2 YYNGEE. The junction had 6 bases not matched to a gene; V was cut back by 5 bases and J by 7 bases. The CDR3 is 14 residues long. Sequencing was performed on naive CD8+ T cells from blood, with Jurkat cell RNA spiked in. Subset of the sample: FACS-sorted CD8+CD4-CCR7+CD45RA+ naive T cells. The clonotype originates from a human donor in good health. Some libraries in this study had Jurkat cell RNA spiked in. The genes are TRBV9 and TRBJ2-1, with 10 positions matching TRBD2. In DNA, the CDR3 is TGTGCCAGCAGTACGGGACTAGCGTTAAATGAGCAGTTCTTC. It is translated as CASSTGLALNEQFF.